These 28 T cell receptor beta chains were sequenced from one sample in a study of regulatory T cells in long-lasting Graves disease. For TCR beta, libraries came from iRepertoire HTBI primers and Arm-PCR of CDR3 regions. TCRdb reanalysed the multiplex PCR reads using MiXCR and keeps one entry per CDR3 protein. The sample contains about 430,000 distinct CDR3 sequences, around 20% of which appear only once. Time point given: persistent/refractory GD, antithyroid drugs over 5 years with positive TRAb. Following extraction of RNA from PBMCs, that RNA was used to make the TCR library. The sequenced sample was peripheral blood mononuclear cells (PBMCs), obtained when the disease was refractory, from a patient treated with antithyroid drugs. The receptors were gathered from a female donor with Graves disease.

The CDR3 protein is CASSPRASGPITEAFF. For the CDR3, the DNA is TGTGCCAGCAGTCCTAGAGCTTCGGGCCCAATAACTGAAGCTTTCTTT. The chain links TRBV27 to TRBJ1-1; D is unresolved. V was shortened by 5 bases and J by 5 bases, with 21 bases between the two germline ends. The CDR3 length is 16 residues. CDR1 and CDR2 from the germline V gene are MNHEY and SMNVEV (reference sequence).

This clonotype has at least ten counts. V usage is TRBV2 and J usage is TRBJ1-6; no firm D call. Trimming removed 7 bases at V and 6 bases at J, with 4 bases between. The V gene's germline CDR1 is SNHLY and CDR2 FYNNEI. There are 11 residues in the CDR3. DNA for the CDR3: TGTGCCAGCACTGTTAATTCACCCCTCCACTTT. Its translation: CASTVNSPLHF.

This clonotype occurred many times. The chain joins TRBV15 to TRBJ2-7, with 9 bases aligning to TRBD1. This CDR3 has 13 amino acids. Germline lookup yields CDR1 LNHNV and CDR2 YYDKDF (reference sequence). After removal of 5 bases from V and 5 bases from J, the junction contained 4 bases not matched to a gene. CDR3 nucleotides: TGTGCCACCAGCTCACGGACAGGGGACGAGCAGTACTTC. Protein product: CATSSRTGDEQYF.

This clonotype showed up many times. V is TRBV20-1 and J is TRBJ2-5; 9 bases line up with TRBD2. The V gene end was trimmed by 7 bases and the J gene end by 0 bases; junction bases not matched to a gene: 6. The CDR3 is made up of 14 amino acids. Germline V gene sequence: CDR1 DFQATT, CDR2 SNEGSKA (reference sequence). The CDR3 region is CSVLAGPNQETQYF. The CDR3 nucleotides are TGCAGTGTTCTAGCGGGACCGAACCAAGAGACCCAGTACTTC.

The chain is built from TRBV27 and TRBJ2-7; D is perhaps TRBD2 (7 bases). CDR3 length: 12 residues. Germline V gives CDR1 MNHEY, CDR2 SMNVEV (reference sequence). Trimming cost V 8 bases and J 7 bases, with 15 bases left between them. CDR3 loop: CASGGGPLEQYF. The DNA for the CDR3 is TGTGCCAGCGGGGGGGGCCCTCTTGAGCAGTACTTC.

The gene calls are TRBV6-1 and TRBJ1-1; unclear D gene. The germline V and J ends were trimmed by 7 bases and 4 bases, with 4 bases remaining between them. The CDR3 extends over 10 amino acids. The germline V gene has CDR1 MNHNS and CDR2 SASEGT. Here the CDR3 reads CASTTTEAFF. In DNA form, the CDR3 reads TGTGCCAGCACAACCACTGAAGCTTTCTTT.

This clonotype was detected many times. This chain joins TRBV6-1 and TRBJ2-5; D is ambiguous. Germline V gene lookup returns CDR1 MNHNS and CDR2 SASEGT. Trimming removed 3 bases at V and 5 bases at J, with 7 bases between. CDR3 length equals 12 residues. CDR3 amino acids: CASSEVGETQYF. The CDR3 nucleotides read TGTGCCAGCAGTGAGGTCGGGGAGACCCAGTACTTC.

This clonotype occurred many times. The CDR3 sequence: CSAQKREGSYEQYF. CDR3 nucleotide sequence: TGCAGTGCTCAAAAGCGGGAGGGGTCCTACGAGCAGTACTTC. The rearrangement links TRBV20-1 to TRBJ2-7; the match to TRBD2 covers 10 bases. Germline V lookup: CDR1 DFQATT, CDR2 SNEGSKA (reference sequence). V was pared by 5 bases and J by 1 base, with 5 bases of the junction left unmatched. The CDR3 loop spans 14 amino acids.

This clonotype was detected only a few times. The chain is built from TRBV6-4 and TRBJ2-7; unclear D gene. The CDR3 covers 12 residues. V was pared by 10 bases and J by 1 base, with 11 bases between. In germline, CDR1 is MRHNA, CDR2 SNTAGT. CDR3 in DNA: TGTGCCACCGACCTCCAATCCTACGAGCAGTACTTC. Translation: CATDLQSYEQYF.

This clonotype was detected many times. This rearrangement joins TRBV30 to TRBJ1-5, with TRBD1 as a possible D gene (6 bases). The length of the CDR3 is 13 residues. Germline values: CDR1 GTSNPN, CDR2 SVGIG (reference sequence). The V end lost 3 bases, the J end lost 10 bases, and 16 bases lay between the germline ends. As DNA, the CDR3 is TGTGCCTGGAGCCTAGAGGGGGGCGCCCCCCAGCATTTT. Translated, it gives CAWSLEGGAPQHF.

This clonotype was observed a few times. V and J are TRBV15 and TRBJ1-3; a weak D match, TRBD1 (6 bases). The V end lost 1 base, the J end lost 2 bases, and 6 bases lay between the germline ends. The CDR3 loop spans 14 amino acids. Germline V lookup: CDR1 LNHNV, CDR2 YYDKDF (reference sequence). The CDR3 DNA follows: TGTGCCACCAGCAGAGGACAGGCTGGAAACACCATATATTTT. This sequence encodes CATSRGQAGNTIYF. Combining the CDR3 with reference TRBV15 and TRBJ1-3 gives the whole variable domain DAMVIQNPRYQVTQFGKPVTLSCSQTLNHNVMYWYQQKSSQAPKLLFHYYDKDFNNEADTPDNFQSRRPNTSFCFLDIRSPGLGDTAMYLCATSRGQAGNTIYFGEGSWLTVV.

Concerning this clonotype: Because the CDR3 is missing its conserved closing phenylalanine or tryptophan, this is likely a read error. The genes are TRBV3-1 and TRBJ2-5; D unresolved. V was pared by 2 bases and J by 7 bases, with 8 bases between. The CDR3 totals 12 residues. Germline V gene data show CDR1 as LGHDT and CDR2 as YNNKEL (reference sequence). DNA for the CDR3: TGTGCCAGCAGCCAATTTACGGGGACCCAGTACCTC. Translated: CASSQFTGTQYL.

This clonotype was seen a few times. This chain joins TRBV28 and TRBJ2-3; 8 bases are shared with TRBD2. With V trimmed by 2 bases and J by 5 bases, 3 bases remained unmatched. The CDR3 loop spans 14 amino acids. Germline V CDR1 and CDR2: MDHEN, SYDVKM. CDR3 nucleotide sequence: TGTGCCAGCAGTTTAGGCGGGAGGATAGATACGCAGTATTTT. Translation: CASSLGGRIDTQYF.

This clonotype was recorded many times. J is TRBJ1-5 and V is TRBV28; D is perhaps TRBD1 (5 bases). This CDR3 region has 17 residues. V dropped 3 bases and J dropped 3 bases, with 18 bases sitting between them. Germline V lookup: CDR1 MDHEN, CDR2 SYDVKM. The CDR3 nucleotides are TGTGCCAGCAGTTTCCCGGGTTCAGGGTCGATCAATCAGCCCCAGCATTTT. Protein: CASSFPGSGSINQPQHF.

The sample holds a few counts of this clonotype. The V and J genes are TRBV30 and TRBJ2-7; 7 bases are a match to TRBD2. V shed 3 bases, J shed 1 base, and the junction held 9 bases outside the gene matches. CDR3 length: 15 amino acids. Germline lookup yields CDR1 GTSNPN and CDR2 SVGIG (reference sequence). The CDR3 reads CAWSHPGLLSYEQYF. As DNA, the CDR3 is TGTGCCTGGAGCCATCCGGGACTACTTTCCTACGAGCAGTACTTC. Using reference TRBV30 and TRBJ2-7 for the parts outside the CDR3, the full variable domain is SQTIHQWPATLVQPVGSPLSLECTVEGTSNPNLYWYRQAAGRGLQLLFYSVGIGQISSEVPQNLSASRPQDRQFILSSKKLLLSDSGFYLCAWSHPGLLSYEQYFGPGTRLTVT.

This clonotype was seen only a few times. J is TRBJ2-7 and V is TRBV19; 8 positions agree with TRBD1. Per the germline V gene, CDR1 is LNHDA and CDR2 is SQIVND (reference sequence). This CDR3 contains 14 residues. The V segment lost 3 bases and the J segment 6 bases; nucleotides outside the gene matches: 7. CDR3 protein: CASSIGTGELEQYF. DNA of the CDR3: TGTGCCAGTAGTATCGGGACAGGCGAGCTCGAGCAGTACTTC.

The rearrangement links TRBV27 to TRBJ2-7, with 10 nucleotides matching TRBD2. The CDR3 sequence is 15 residues long. Germline V CDR1 and CDR2: MNHEY, SMNVEV (reference sequence). V dropped 6 bases and J dropped 7; count of bases not matched to a gene: 12. The CDR3 coding sequence is TGTGCCAGCAGCTCACCCAGCGGGAGGGCCGGTGAGCAGTACTTC. This gives the protein CASSSPSGRAGEQYF.

This chain uses TRBV6-2 or TRBV6-3 with TRBJ1-1; tentatively, D is TRBD1 (6 bases). Germline CDR1 MNHEY, CDR2 SVGEGT. The V gene lost 7 bases and the J gene lost 2 bases, with 14 bases spanning the gap. CDR3 length equals 14 residues. CDR3 DNA sequence: TGTGCCAGCACTTGGACAGAAAAAAACACTGAAGCTTTCTTT. Translating gives CASTWTEKNTEAFF.

This clonotype was seen repeatedly, ten times or more. The V call is TRBV15, the J call TRBJ2-5; D may be TRBD2 (6 bases). V was cut by 9 bases and J by 5 bases, with 16 bases left in between. The germline CDR1 and CDR2 sequences are LNHNV and YYDKDF (reference sequence). The CDR3 is 13 residues long. The CDR3 sequence: CATSGTGDETQYF. The CDR3 DNA follows: TGTGCCACGAGCGGAACGGGAGACGAGACCCAGTACTTC.

The gene calls are TRBV6-1 and TRBJ2-1; 10 nucleotides match TRBD2. The ends lost 3 bases at V and 12 bases at J; junction bases unmatched: 5. There are 13 residues in the CDR3. The V gene's germline CDR1 is MNHNS and CDR2 SASEGT. The CDR3 here is CASSEEAGGGQFF. The DNA of the CDR3 is TGTGCCAGCAGTGAGGAAGCGGGAGGGGGGCAGTTCTTC.

The J gene is TRBJ2-5, the V gene TRBV11-2, with D unclear. Germline V gene data show CDR1 as SGHAT and CDR2 as FQNNGV. V shed 5 bases and J shed 0 bases, with 7 bases lying between them. This CDR3 has 13 amino acids. CDR3 bases: TGTGCCAGCAGCCGGGCATACCAAGAGACCCAGTACTTC. Translating gives CASSRAYQETQYF.

This clonotype was recorded a few times. V usage is TRBV6-1 and J usage is TRBJ2-7; the match to TRBD1 covers 11 bases. The trim removed 2 bases at V and 13 bases at J, leaving 10 bases unmatched. This CDR3 region has 14 residues. Germline CDR1 reads MNHNS; CDR2 reads SASEGT. The CDR3 region has the DNA TGTGCCAGCAGTGAAAGAGGACAGGGGGCTGGAACTTACTTC. As protein: CASSERGQGAGTYF.

The chain is built from TRBV5-1 and TRBJ1-1, with 9 nucleotides matching TRBD1. The CDR3 covers 16 residues. Unmatched junction bases numbered 7, after V lost 0 bases and J lost 4 bases. Germline V lookup: CDR1 SGHRS, CDR2 YFSETQ. For the CDR3, the DNA is TGCGCCAGCAGCTTGGATCTTCAGGGACAGGGCACTGAAGCTTTCTTT. Protein product: CASSLDLQGQGTEAFF.

The chain has TRBV5-1 and TRBJ1-1, with D possibly TRBD1 on 6 matching bases. The CDR3 has 14 residues. The germline gives CDR1 SGHRS, CDR2 YFSETQ. Trimming removed 3 bases from V and 4 bases from J, with 13 bases in between. CDR3 bases: TGCGCCAGCAGCTCGAACCAGGGGACCACTGAAGCTTTCTTT. The encoded protein is CASSSNQGTTEAFF. Full variable domain (rest looked up from reference TRBV5-1 and TRBJ1-1): KAGVTQTPRYLIKTRGQQVTLSCSPISGHRSVSWYQQTPGQGLQFLFEYFSETQRNKGNFPGRFSGRQFSNSRSEMNVSTLELGDSALYLCASSSNQGTTEAFFGQGTRLTVV.

The J gene is TRBJ1-1, the V gene TRBV5-1, with D tentatively TRBD1 (6 bases). Trimming took off 0 bases at V and 1 base at J, with 10 bases between the two ends. The CDR3 length is 15 residues. Germline CDR1 is SGHRS and CDR2 is YFSETQ. This CDR3 reads CASSLGQGRNTEAFF. The CDR3 coding sequence is TGCGCCAGCAGCTTGGGGCAGGGGAGGAACACTGAAGCTTTCTTT.

At least ten counts were recorded for this clonotype. The chain recombines TRBV28 with TRBJ2-7, with TRBD1 matching 10 bases. Losses at the gene ends were 5 bases for V and 6 bases for J; bases not matched to a gene: 10. This CDR3 comprises 15 residues. Germline CDR1 is MDHEN and CDR2 is SYDVKM. CDR3 region: CASSPRQGAPFEQYF. The CDR3 DNA reads as TGTGCCAGCAGTCCGAGACAGGGGGCACCTTTCGAGCAGTACTTC.

This clonotype was counted many times. This sequence joins TRBV28 and TRBJ2-5; D remains ambiguous. Trimming removed 1 base at V and 4 bases at J, with 19 bases between. This CDR3 region has 17 residues. CDR1 and CDR2 from the germline V gene are MDHEN and SYDVKM. The CDR3 sequence is CASSLFVRVGGRETQYF. The CDR3 nucleotides read TGTGCCAGCAGTTTATTCGTCCGGGTGGGTGGGCGAGAGACCCAGTACTTC.

The chain carries TRBV2 and TRBJ2-2; possibly TRBD1 for D (5 bases). Between the trimmed V and J ends, which lost 1 base and 3 bases, there was a span of 12 bases. Germline loops: CDR1 SNHLY, CDR2 FYNNEI. There are 16 residues in the CDR3. The CDR3 region is CASSEVGRVDTGELFF. In DNA form, the CDR3 reads TGTGCCAGCAGTGAAGTGGGCAGGGTGGACACCGGGGAGCTGTTTTTT.